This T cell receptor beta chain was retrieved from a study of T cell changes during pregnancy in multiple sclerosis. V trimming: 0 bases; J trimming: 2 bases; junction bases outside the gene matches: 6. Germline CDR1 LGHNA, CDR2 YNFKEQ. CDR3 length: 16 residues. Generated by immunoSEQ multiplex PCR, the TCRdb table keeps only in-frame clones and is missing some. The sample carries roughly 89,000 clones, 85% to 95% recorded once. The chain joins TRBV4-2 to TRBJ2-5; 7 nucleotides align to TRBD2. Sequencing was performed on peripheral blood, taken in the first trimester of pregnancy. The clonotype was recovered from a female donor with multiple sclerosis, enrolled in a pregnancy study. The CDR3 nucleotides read TGTGCCAGCAGCCAAGATGGCGGGGGTACGCAAGAGACCCAGTACTTC. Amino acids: CASSQDGGGTQETQYF.